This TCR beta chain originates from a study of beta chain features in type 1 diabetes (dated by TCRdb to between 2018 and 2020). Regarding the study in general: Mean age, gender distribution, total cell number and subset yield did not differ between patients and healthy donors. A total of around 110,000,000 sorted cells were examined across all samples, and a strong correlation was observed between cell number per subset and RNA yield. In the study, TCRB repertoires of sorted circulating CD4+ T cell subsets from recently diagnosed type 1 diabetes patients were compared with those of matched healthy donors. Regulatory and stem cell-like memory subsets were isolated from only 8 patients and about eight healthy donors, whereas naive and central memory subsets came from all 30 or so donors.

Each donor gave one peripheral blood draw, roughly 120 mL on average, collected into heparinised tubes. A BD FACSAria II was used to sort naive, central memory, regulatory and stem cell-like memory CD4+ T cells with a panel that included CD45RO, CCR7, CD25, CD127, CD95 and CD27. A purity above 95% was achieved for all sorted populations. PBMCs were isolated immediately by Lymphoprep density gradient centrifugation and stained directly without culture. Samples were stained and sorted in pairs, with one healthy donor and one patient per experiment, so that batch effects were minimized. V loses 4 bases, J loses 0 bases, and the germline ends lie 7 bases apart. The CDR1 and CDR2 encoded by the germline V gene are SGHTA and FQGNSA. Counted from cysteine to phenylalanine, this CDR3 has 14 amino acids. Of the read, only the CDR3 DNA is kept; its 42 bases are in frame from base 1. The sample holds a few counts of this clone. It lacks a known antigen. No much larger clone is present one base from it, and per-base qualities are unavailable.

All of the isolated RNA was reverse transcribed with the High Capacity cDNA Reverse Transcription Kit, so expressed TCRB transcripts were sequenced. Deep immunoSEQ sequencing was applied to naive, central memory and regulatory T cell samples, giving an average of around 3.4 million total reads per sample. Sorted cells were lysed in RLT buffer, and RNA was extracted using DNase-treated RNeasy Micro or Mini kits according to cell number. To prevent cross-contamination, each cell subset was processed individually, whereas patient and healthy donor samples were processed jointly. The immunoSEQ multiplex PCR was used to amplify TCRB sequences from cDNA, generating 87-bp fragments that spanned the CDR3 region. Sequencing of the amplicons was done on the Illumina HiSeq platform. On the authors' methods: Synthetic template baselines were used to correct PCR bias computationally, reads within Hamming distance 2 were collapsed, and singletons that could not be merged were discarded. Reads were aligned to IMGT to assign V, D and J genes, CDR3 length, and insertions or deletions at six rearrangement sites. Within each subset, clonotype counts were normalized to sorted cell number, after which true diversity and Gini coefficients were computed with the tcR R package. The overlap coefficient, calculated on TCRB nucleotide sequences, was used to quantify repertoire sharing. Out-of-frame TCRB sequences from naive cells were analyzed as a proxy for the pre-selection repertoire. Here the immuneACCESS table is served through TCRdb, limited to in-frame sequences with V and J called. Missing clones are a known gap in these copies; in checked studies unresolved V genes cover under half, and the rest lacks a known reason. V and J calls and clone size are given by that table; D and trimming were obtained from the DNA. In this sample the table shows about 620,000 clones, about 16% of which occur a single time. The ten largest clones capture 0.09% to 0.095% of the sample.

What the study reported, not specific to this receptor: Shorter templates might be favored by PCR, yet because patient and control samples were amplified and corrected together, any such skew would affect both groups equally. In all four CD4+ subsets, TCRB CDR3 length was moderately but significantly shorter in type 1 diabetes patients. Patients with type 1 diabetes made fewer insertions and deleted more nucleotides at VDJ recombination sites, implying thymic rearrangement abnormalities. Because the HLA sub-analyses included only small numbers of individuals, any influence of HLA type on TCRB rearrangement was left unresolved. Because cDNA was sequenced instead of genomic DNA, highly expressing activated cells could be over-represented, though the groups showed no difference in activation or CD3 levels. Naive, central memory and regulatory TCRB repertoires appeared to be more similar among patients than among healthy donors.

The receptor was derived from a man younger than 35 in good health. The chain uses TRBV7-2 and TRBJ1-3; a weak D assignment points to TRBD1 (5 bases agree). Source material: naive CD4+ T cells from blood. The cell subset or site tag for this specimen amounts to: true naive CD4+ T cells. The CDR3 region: CASSYGGSGNTIYF. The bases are TGTGCCAGCAGCTACGGGGGCTCTGGAAACACCATATATTTT.